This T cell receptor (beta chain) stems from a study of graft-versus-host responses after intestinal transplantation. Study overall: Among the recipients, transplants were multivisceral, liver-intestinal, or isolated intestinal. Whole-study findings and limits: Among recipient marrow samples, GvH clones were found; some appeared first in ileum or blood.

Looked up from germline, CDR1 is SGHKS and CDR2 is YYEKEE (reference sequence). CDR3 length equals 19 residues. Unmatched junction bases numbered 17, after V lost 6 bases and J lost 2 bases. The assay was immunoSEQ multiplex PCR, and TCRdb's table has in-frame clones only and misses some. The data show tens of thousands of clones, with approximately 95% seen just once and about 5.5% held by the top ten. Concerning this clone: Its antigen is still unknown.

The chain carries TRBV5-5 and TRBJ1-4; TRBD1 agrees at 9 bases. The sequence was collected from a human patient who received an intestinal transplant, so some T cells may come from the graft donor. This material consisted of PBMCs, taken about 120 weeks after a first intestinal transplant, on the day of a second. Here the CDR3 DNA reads TGTGCCAGCACCCTGGGGCCGACAGGGGGGAGGTTGACTAATGAAAAACTGTTTTTT. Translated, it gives CASTLGPTGGRLTNEKLFF.